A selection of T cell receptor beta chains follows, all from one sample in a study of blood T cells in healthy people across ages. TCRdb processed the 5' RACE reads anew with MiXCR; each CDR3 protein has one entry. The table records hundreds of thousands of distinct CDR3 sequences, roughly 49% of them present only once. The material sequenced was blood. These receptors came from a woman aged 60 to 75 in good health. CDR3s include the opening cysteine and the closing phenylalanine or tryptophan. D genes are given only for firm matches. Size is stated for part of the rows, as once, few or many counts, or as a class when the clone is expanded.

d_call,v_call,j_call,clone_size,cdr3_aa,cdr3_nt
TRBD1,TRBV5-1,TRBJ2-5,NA,CASGIQGDGETQYF,TGCGCCAGCGGAATACAGGGGGATGGAGAGACCCAGTACTTC
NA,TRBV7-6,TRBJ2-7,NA,CASSTYSSYEQYF,TGTGCCAGCAGCACATATAGCTCCTACGAGCAGTACTTC
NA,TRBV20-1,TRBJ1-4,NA,CSARDGAPWSELFF,TGCAGTGCTAGAGATGGGGCCCCTTGGTCGGAACTGTTTTTT
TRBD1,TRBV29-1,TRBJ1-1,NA,CSVGLGTGGMNTEAFF,TGCAGCGTTGGCCTCGGGACAGGGGGGATGAACACTGAAGCTTTCTTT
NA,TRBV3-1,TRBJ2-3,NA,CASSLWTADTQYF,TGTGCCAGCAGCCTGTGGACCGCAGATACGCAGTATTTT
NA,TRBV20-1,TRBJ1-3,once,CSWWDPSGNTIYF,TGCAGCTGGTGGGACCCCTCTGGAAACACCATATATTTT
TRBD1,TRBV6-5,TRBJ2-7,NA,CASSNGQWDRGYEQYF,TGTGCCAGCAGCAACGGGCAGTGGGACAGGGGCTACGAGCAGTACTTC
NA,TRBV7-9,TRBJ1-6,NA,CASSWNNRSPLHF,TGTGCCAGCAGCTGGAATAACCGTTCACCCCTCCACTTT
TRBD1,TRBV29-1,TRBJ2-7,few,CSVEMLGTGVYEQYF,TGCAGCGTTGAAATGCTAGGGACAGGGGTCTACGAGCAGTACTTC
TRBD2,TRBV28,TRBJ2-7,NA,CASRPGSSGSYEQYF,TGTGCCAGCAGACCAGGGTCTAGCGGGAGCTACGAGCAGTACTTC
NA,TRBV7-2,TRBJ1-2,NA,CASSLDIGDYGYTF,TGTGCCAGCAGCTTAGACATAGGGGACTATGGCTACACCTTC
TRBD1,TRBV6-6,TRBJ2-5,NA,CASSYRQGNEETQYF,TGTGCCAGCAGTTACCGACAGGGTAATGAGGAGACCCAGTACTTC
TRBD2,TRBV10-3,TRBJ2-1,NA,CAISEPAGLAGVFEQFF,TGTGCCATCAGTGAGCCTGCGGGACTAGCGGGAGTATTTGAGCAGTTCTTC
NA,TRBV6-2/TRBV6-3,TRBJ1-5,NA,CASSSQASNQPQHF,TGTGCCAGCAGTTCCCAGGCTAGCAATCAGCCCCAGCATTTT
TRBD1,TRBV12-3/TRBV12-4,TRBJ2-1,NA,CASSGTGGPFSSYNEQFF,TGTGCCAGCAGCGGGACAGGGGGGCCCTTTTCCTCCTACAATGAGCAGTTCTTC
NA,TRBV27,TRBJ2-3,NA,CASGGWTDTQYF,TGTGCCAGCGGGGGTTGGACAGATACGCAGTATTTT
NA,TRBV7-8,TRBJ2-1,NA,CASSLRAGVGNEQFF,TGTGCCAGCAGCTTACGGGCAGGAGTAGGCAATGAGCAGTTCTTC
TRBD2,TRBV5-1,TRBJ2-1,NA,CASSRRGAGAPLDNEQFF,TGCGCCAGCAGCAGGCGGGGGGCGGGAGCCCCCCTGGACAATGAGCAGTTCTTC
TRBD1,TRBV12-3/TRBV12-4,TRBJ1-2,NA,CASSLVPRQGGGYTF,TGTGCCAGCAGTTTAGTTCCCCGACAGGGGGGAGGCTACACCTTC
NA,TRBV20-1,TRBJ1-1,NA,CSAGTPNTEAFF,TGCAGTGCCGGGACACCGAACACTGAAGCTTTCTTT
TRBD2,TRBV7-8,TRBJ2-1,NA,CASRERGGRGSEQFF,TGTGCCAGCAGGGAACGGGGCGGGAGGGGGTCTGAGCAGTTCTTC
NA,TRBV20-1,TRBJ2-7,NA,CSARAGRSYEQYF,TGCAGTGCTAGGGCAGGTCGCTCCTACGAGCAGTACTTC
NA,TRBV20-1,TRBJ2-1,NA,CSARVTSKQFF,TGCAGTGCTAGAGTAACTAGTAAGCAGTTCTTC
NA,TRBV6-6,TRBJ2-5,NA,CASRKGQQETQYF,TGTGCCAGCAGGAAAGGACAGCAAGAGACCCAGTACTTC
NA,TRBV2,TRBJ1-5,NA,CASRLSTDSQPQHF,TGTGCCAGCAGGCTTTCAACTGACAGTCAGCCCCAGCATTTT
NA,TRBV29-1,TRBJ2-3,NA,CSVGLGTSTDTQYF,TGCAGCGTTGGTCTCGGAACTAGCACAGATACGCAGTATTTT
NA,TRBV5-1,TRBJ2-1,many,CASSFLYNEQFF,TGCGCCAGCAGCTTTCTTTACAATGAGCAGTTCTTC
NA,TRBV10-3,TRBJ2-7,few,CAISAGTGSYNEQYF,TGTGCCATCAGTGCGGGAACAGGATCCTACAATGAGCAGTACTTC
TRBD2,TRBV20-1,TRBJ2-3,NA,CSARGTSGSADTQYF,TGCAGTGCCAGAGGGACTAGCGGGAGTGCGGATACGCAGTATTTT
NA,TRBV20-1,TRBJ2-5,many,CSATKGLQYF,TGCAGTGCTACAAAGGGACTGCAGTACTTC
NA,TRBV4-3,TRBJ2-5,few,CASSQDWDQETQYF,TGCGCCAGCAGCCAAGACTGGGACCAAGAGACCCAGTACTTC
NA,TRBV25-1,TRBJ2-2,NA,CASTRSTGELFF,TGTGCCAGCACCAGGAGCACCGGGGAGCTGTTTTTT
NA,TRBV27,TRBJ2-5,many,CASSLIFGETQYF,TGTGCCAGCAGTTTAATTTTTGGTGAGACCCAGTACTTC
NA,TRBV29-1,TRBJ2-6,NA,CSVRSSGANVLTF,TGCAGCGTTCGCAGCTCTGGGGCCAACGTCCTGACTTTC
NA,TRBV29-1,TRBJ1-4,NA,CSVGLAGLEKLFF,TGCAGCGTTGGTTTGGCAGGGCTTGAAAAGCTGTTTTTT
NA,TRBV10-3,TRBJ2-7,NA,CAISGQSPYEQYF,TGTGCCATCAGTGGACAGAGTCCCTACGAGCAGTACTTC
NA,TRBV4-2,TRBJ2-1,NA,CASSPTPAAGTYNEQFF,TGTGCCAGCAGCCCCACCCCGGCAGCGGGCACCTACAATGAGCAGTTCTTC
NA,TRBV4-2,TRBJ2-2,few,CASSQEASSNTGELFF,TGTGCCAGCAGCCAAGAGGCGAGTTCGAACACCGGGGAGCTGTTTTTT
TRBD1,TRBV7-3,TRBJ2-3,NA,CASSLTAGPGQGRADTQYF,TGTGCCAGCAGCTTAACGGCTGGACCGGGACAGGGGAGGGCAGATACGCAGTATTTT
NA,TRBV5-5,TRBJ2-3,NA,CASRNTGSDTQYF,TGTGCCAGCAGAAACACAGGTTCAGATACGCAGTATTTT
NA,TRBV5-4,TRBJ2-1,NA,CASSFVEPGGEQFF,TGTGCCAGCAGCTTCGTGGAGCCGGGCGGTGAGCAGTTCTTC
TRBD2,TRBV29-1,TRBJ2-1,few,CSVPGLAEYNEQFF,TGCAGCGTGCCGGGACTAGCGGAATACAATGAGCAGTTCTTC
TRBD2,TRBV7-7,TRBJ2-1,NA,CASSPSSVAGLNEQFF,TGTGCCAGCAGCCCCTCTTCGGTAGCGGGCTTAAATGAGCAGTTCTTC
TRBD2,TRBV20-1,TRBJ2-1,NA,CSARKSSGRVINEQFF,TGCAGTGCTAGAAAGTCTAGCGGGAGAGTAATCAATGAGCAGTTCTTC
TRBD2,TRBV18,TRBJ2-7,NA,CASSPPLGGPWSYEQYF,TGTGCCAGCTCACCACCGCTGGGAGGGCCGTGGTCCTACGAGCAGTACTTC
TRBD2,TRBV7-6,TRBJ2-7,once,CASSLEGGIHEQYF,TGTGCCAGCAGCTTGGAGGGAGGGATACACGAGCAGTACTTC
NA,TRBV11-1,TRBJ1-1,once,CASTITGLNTEAFF,TGTGCCAGCACCATTACCGGATTGAACACTGAAGCTTTCTTT
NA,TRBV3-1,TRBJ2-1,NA,CANSHGGSYNEQFF,TGTGCCAACAGCCATGGCGGCTCCTACAATGAGCAGTTCTTC
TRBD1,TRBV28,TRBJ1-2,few,CASRRPGQGYGYTF,TGTGCCAGCAGACGTCCGGGACAGGGATATGGCTACACCTTC
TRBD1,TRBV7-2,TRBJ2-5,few,CASSLGLRQGAWETQYF,TGTGCCAGCAGCTTAGGACTCAGACAGGGGGCCTGGGAGACCCAGTACTTC
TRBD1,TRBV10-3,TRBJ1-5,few,CAIGGQALYQPQHF,TGTGCCATCGGGGGACAGGCGTTATATCAGCCCCAGCATTTT
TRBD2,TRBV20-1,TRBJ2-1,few,CSASDRTSGAGNEQFF,TGCAGTGCTAGCGATAGGACTAGCGGGGCCGGCAATGAGCAGTTCTTC
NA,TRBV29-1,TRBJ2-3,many,CSVPDGTDTQYF,TGCAGCGTACCAGATGGCACAGATACGCAGTATTTT